This T cell receptor (beta chain) was identified during a study of cytomegalovirus exposure and HLA in healthy donors. General study results and limits: The authors confirmed in vitro that a few CMV-associated chains were specific for CMV antigens. The study recorded 150 to 200 TCR beta chains that were cytomegalovirus-associated.

For this clone: Its matching antigen is unknown.

From the 120-subject validation cohort, which was separate from the roughly 620-subject first cohort, the donors were drawn. Method: immunoSEQ multiplex PCR; TCRdb's copy keeps in-frame clones and lacks some. The sample has about 75,000 clones, 85% seen once. Sample: PBMCs. This clonotype originated in a man aged 30 to 39 in good health and CMV-seronegative.

This CDR3 is CASVDRRYGYTF. The CDR3 DNA is TGTGCCAGCGTGGACAGGCGATATGGCTACACCTTC. The J gene is TRBJ1-2, the V gene TRBV28; 7 bases align to TRBD1. Trimming took 8 bases from V and 5 from J; bases not matched to a gene: 5. The germline gives CDR1 MDHEN, CDR2 SYDVKM. The CDR3 runs to 12 residues.